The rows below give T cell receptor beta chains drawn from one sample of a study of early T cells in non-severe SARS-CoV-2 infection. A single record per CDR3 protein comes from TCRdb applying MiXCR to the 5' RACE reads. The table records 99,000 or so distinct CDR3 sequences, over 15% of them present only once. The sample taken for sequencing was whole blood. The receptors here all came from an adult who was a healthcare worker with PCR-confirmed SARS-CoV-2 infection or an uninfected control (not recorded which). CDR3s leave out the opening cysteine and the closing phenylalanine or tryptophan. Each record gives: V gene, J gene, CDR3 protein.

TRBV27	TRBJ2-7	ASSSLAGGSYEQY
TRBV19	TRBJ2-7	ASRRELTGTGEQY
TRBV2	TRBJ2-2	ASSPWTGELF
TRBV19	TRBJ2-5	ASSPGQGGQY
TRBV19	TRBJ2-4	ASSPGWENIQY
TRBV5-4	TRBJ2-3	ASRKDYTDTQY
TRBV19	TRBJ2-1	ASSKLDDEQF
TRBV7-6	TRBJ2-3	ASSLVEGDTQY
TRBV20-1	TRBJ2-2	SATRGADTGELF
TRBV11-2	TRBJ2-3	ASSLGGRVVWDTQY
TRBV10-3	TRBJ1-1	AISDPILTEAF
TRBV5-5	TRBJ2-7	ASSSMTSGVFYEQY
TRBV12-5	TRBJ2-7	ASGLGTGAYEQY
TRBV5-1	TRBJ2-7	ASSAIRQGPYEQY
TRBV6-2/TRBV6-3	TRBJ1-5	ASSSLRISNQPQH
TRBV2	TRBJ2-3	ASSGYGGLAGGYDGTDTQY
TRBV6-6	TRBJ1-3	ASSYRGSGNTIY
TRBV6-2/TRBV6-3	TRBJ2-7	ASSYAASAYYEQY
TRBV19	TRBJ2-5	ASSGTSVQETQY
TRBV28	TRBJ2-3	ASSPHRGGDTQY
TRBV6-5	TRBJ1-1	ASSYLGSNTEAF
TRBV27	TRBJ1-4	ASSLKPVDEKLF
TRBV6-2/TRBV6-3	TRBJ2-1	ASSPLGQIYNEQF
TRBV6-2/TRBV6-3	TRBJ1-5	ASSRTSNQPQH
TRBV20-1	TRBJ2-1	SAPDGESSYNEQF
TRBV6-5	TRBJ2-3	ASYSERDNTDTQY
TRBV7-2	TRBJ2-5	ASVDPSSQETQY
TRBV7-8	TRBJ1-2	ASSLKTGDGYT
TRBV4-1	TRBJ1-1	ASSQVGSDTEAF
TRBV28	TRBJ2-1	ASSSRPDTEEQF
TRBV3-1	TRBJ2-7	ASSQVSGSSEQY
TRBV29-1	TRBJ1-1	SVETSGTEAF
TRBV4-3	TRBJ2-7	ASSQDGGMVGQY
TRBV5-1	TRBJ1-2	ASSLSDRDAYGYT
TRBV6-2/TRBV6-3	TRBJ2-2	ASSRLGPDAGELF
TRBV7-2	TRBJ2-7	ASMTSGLVYEQY
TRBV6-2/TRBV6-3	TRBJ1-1	ASSYPTVGAF
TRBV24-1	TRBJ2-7	ATSAGQSSYEQY
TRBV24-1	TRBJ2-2	ATSDLGGASTGELF
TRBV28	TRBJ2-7	ASSLSHEQY
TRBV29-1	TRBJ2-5	SVDDRETETQY
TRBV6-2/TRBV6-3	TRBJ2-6	ASSPDRPAAGANVLT
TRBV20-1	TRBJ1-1	SAPLKTMNTEAF
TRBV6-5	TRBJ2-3	ASSSLGTDTQY
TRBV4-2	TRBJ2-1	ASSPSSGRGSGNEQF
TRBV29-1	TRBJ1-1	SVLEGSYTEAF
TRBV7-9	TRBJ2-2	ASSLALAGANGELF
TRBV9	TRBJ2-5	ASSVASLAWETQY
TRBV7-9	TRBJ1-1	ASSLTNTEAF
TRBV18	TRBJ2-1	ASSPQGGAEQF